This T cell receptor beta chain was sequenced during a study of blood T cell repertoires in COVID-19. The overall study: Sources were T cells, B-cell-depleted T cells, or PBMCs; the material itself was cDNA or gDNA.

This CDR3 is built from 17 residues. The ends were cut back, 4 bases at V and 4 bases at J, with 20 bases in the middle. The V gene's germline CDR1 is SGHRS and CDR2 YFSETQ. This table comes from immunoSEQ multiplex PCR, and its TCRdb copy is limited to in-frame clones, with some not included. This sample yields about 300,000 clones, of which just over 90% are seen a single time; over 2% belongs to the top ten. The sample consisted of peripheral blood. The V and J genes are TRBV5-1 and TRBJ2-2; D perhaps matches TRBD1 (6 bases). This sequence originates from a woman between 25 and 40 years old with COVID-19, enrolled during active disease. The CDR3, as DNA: TGCGCCAGCAGCACTAAGGCAAACAGGGAAGTCACCGGGGAGCTGTTTTTT. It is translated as CASSTKANREVTGELFF.